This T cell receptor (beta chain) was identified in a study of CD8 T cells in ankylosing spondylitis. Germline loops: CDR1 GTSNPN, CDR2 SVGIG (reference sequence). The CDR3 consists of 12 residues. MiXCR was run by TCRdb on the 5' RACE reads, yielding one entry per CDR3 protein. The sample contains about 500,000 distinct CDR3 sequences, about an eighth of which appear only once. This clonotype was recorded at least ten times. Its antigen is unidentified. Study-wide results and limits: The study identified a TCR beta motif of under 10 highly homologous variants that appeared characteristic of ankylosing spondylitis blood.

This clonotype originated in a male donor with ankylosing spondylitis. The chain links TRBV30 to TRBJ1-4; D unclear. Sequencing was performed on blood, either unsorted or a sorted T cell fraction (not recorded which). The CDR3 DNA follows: TGTGCGGGAAGGGCTGATAATGAAAAACTGTTTTTT. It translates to CAGRADNEKLFF.